The 5 T cell receptor beta chains given below trace back to one sample, sequenced in a study of cytomegalovirus exposure and HLA in healthy donors (dated by TCRdb to 2016 to 2017). Receptors were amplified or captured by the immunoSEQ multiplex PCR assay. The multiplex PCR relied on a mix of 60 forward primers for TCR Vbeta segments and 13 reverse primers for TCR Jbeta segments. Entries here come from immuneACCESS through TCRdb and include only in-frame sequences with V and J called. Some clones fail to appear in such tables; in the studies checked, an unresolved V gene covers under half of the shortfall, and the cause of the remainder is unknown. Recorded for this sample are 90,000 to 120,000 clones; 81% of them occurred a single time. The ten largest clones capture around 2% of the sample. The specimen sequenced was PBMCs. The receptors were gathered from a man aged 25 to 40 in good health and CMV-seronegative.

The chain joins TRBV7-9 to TRBJ2-7, with 7 bases identical to TRBD2. Germline CDR1 reads SEHNR; CDR2 reads FQNEAQ (reference sequence). There are 14 residues in the CDR3. Losses at the gene ends were 5 bases for V and 7 bases for J; bases not matched to a gene: 11. This CDR3 reads CASSRLLAEGEQYF. CDR3 DNA: TGTGCCAGCAGCCGTCTTCTAGCGGAAGGGGAGCAGTACTTC.

The count of this clone is one. V usage is TRBV9 and J usage is TRBJ2-2, with TRBD2 as a possible D gene (6 bases). Germline CDR1 and CDR2: SGDLS and YYNGEE. The CDR3 has 16 amino acids. Trimming shortened V by 0 bases and J by 5 bases, and 14 bases separated the two germline ends. This chain's CDR3 is CASSVVPGSGTGELFF. Written as DNA, the CDR3 is TGTGCCAGCAGCGTAGTTCCCGGGAGCGGTACCGGGGAGCTGTTTTTT.

Only one count was recorded for this clone. The gene calls are TRBV11-3 and TRBJ2-1; maybe TRBD2 (6 bases). The CDR3 has 15 amino acids. Looked up from germline, CDR1 is SGHNT and CDR2 is YENEEA. Trimming took 4 bases from V and 5 from J, leaving 15 bases between them. This CDR3 is CASSYAGTQDNEQFF. DNA of the CDR3: TGTGCCAGCAGCTACGCCGGGACTCAGGACAATGAGCAGTTCTTC. Supplemented by reference TRBV11-3 and TRBJ2-1, the full variable domain reads EAGVVQSPRYKIIEKKQPVAFWCNPISGHNTLYWYLQNLGQGPELLIRYENEEAVDDSQLPKDRFSAERLKGVDSTLKIQPAELGDSAVYLCASSYAGTQDNEQFFGPGTRLTVL.

This clone was picked up one time. V gene TRBV27 combines with J gene TRBJ2-2; D is ambiguous. V was cut by 4 bases and J by 3 bases, with 6 bases left in between. The CDR3 length is 13 residues. The germline gives CDR1 MNHEY, CDR2 SMNVEV (reference sequence). In DNA form, the CDR3 reads TGTGCCAGCAGTTCAAAATACACCGGGGAGCTGTTTTTT. Encoded protein: CASSSKYTGELFF.

The chain couples TRBV7-6 to TRBJ2-7; possibly TRBD1 for D (6 bases). The CDR3 has 14 residues. The germline V and J ends were trimmed by 5 bases and 5 bases, with 16 bases remaining between them. Germline V gives CDR1 SGHVS, CDR2 FNYEAQ. The CDR3 DNA follows: TGTGCCAGCAGCCCGAAATTCTCAGGGGACGAGCAGTACTTC. It translates to CASSPKFSGDEQYF. Using reference TRBV7-6 and TRBJ2-7 for the parts outside the CDR3, the full variable domain is GAGVSQSPRYKVTKRGQDVALRCDPISGHVSLYWYRQALGQGPEFLTYFNYEAQQDKSGLPNDRFSAERPEGSISTLTIQRTEQRDSAMYRCASSPKFSGDEQYFGPGTRLTVT.